The TCR beta chain described here comes from a study of shared clonotypes between healthy human individuals. Clones were sequenced by immunoSEQ multiplex PCR, and TCRdb holds only the in-frame ones, with some missing. The profile shows about 470,000 clones, roughly 77% of them singletons. V lost 0 bases and J lost 5, with 17 bases in between. There are 16 residues in the CDR3. Germline-derived CDR1 and CDR2 are MRHNA and SNTAGT. The clonotype was recovered from a woman aged 40 to 50 in good health. Some clones in this sample may be carry-over from other donors' samples. The rearrangement joins TRBV6-4 to TRBJ2-7; no clear D. Sample: PBMCs. CDR3 loop: CASSDSQDCWVHEQYF. DNA for the CDR3: TGTGCCAGCAGTGACTCGCAAGATTGTTGGGTCCACGAGCAGTACTTC.